This T cell receptor (beta chain) is drawn from a study of cytomegalovirus exposure and HLA in healthy donors. With 60 Vbeta and 13 Jbeta primers, the PCR was carried out. Data came from immunoSEQ multiplex PCR; TCRdb stores just in-frame clones and leaves some out. In the table there are approximately 140,000 clones, around 78% of which are singletons. On this clone itself: The antigen remains undetermined.

Findings and caveats of the study: An analysis done earlier found most TCR beta V segments productive about 87% or about 30% of the time. Based on reports, TCR beta sequences accurately predicted HLA-A and HLA-B alleles for most subjects. A missense variant in DCLRE1C was later tied to TCR beta V- and J-gene trimming.

The CDR3 loop spans 14 amino acids. CDR1 is MGHDK, CDR2 SYGVNS, per germline. The junction had 2 bases not matched to a gene; V was cut back by 3 bases and J by 4 bases. This chain joins TRBV25-1 and TRBJ1-4; 7 nucleotides agree with TRBD1. This clonotype was obtained from a woman in her forties or fifties in good health and CMV-seronegative. Sequencing was done on a sample of PBMCs. The CDR3 protein is CASSEWDSNEKLFF. The CDR3 DNA is TGTGCCAGCAGTGAGTGGGACAGTAATGAAAAACTGTTTTTT.